The 16 T cell receptor beta chains reported below all come from one sample, sequenced in a study of T cell responses to AZD1222 COVID-19 vaccine. Sequenced by immunoSEQ multiplex PCR; TCRdb stores in-frame clones only, minus some. The sample consists of around 130,000 clones, roughly 87% of them appearing once. The sample consisted of peripheral blood, taken on day 0 of AZD1222 vaccination. These receptors were taken from an adult in good health.

The chain combines TRBV5-1 with TRBJ2-7, with D maybe TRBD2 (5 bases). Between the trimmed V and J ends, which lost 0 bases and 5 bases, there was a span of 21 bases. CDR1 and CDR2 (germline): SGHRS, YFSETQ. The CDR3 has 17 residues. The DNA for the CDR3 is TGCGCCAGCAGCTTGGTTTTGTCCCGGGGAAGTATCAACGAGCAGTACTTC. It translates to CASSLVLSRGSINEQYF.

This clone was seen only a few times. In the same sample, other DNA sequences code for this CDR3. The chain carries TRBV4-2 and TRBJ1-3; D gene ambiguous. The CDR3 is 12 residues long. The germline gives CDR1 LGHNA, CDR2 YNFKEQ. Trimming took 1 base from V and 4 from J, leaving 2 bases between them. The CDR3 DNA reads as TGTGCCAGCAGCCAAGGCGGAAACACCATATATTTT. It encodes CASSQGGNTIYF.

Turning to this clone: The sample contains more than one DNA sequence encoding this CDR3. The chain is built from TRBV7-2 and TRBJ2-5; 9 bases agree with TRBD2. Germline values: CDR1 SGHTA, CDR2 FQGNSA. V trimming: 6 bases; J trimming: 4 bases; junction bases outside the gene matches: 6. The CDR3 extends over 14 amino acids. CDR3 protein: CASSLAGGVETQYF. Here the CDR3 DNA reads TGTGCCAGCAGTCTGGCGGGGGGGGTAGAGACCCAGTACTTC.

The rearrangement links TRBV5-1 to TRBJ1-3; 9 bases match TRBD1. Germline CDR1 and CDR2: SGHRS and YFSETQ. Trimming cost V 0 bases and J 5 bases; bases outside gene matches: 3. This CDR3 has 15 residues. CDR3 in amino acids: CASSLDGTGRNTIYF. The CDR3 DNA reads TGCGCCAGCAGCTTGGATGGGACAGGGAGAAACACCATATATTTT.

The chain recombines TRBV2 with TRBJ1-6, with 9 nucleotides matching TRBD1. Germline CDR1 and CDR2: SNHLY and FYNNEI. This CDR3 region has 14 residues. The V and J ends lost 8 bases and 9 bases, in that order; junction bases with no gene match: 8. The CDR3 bases are TGTGCCAGCCTCACCGGGACAGGGCGTTCACCCCTCCACTTT. This gives the protein CASLTGTGRSPLHF.

This clone was recorded once. CDR3 amino acids: CASSQYSGAAGELFF. CDR3 bases: TGTGCCAGCAGCCAATATTCGGGGGCCGCCGGGGAGCTGTTTTTT. The rearrangement links TRBV3-1 (or the pseudogene TRBV3-2) to TRBJ2-2; D might be TRBD1 or TRBD2, each matching 6 bases. In germline, CDR1 is LGHDT, CDR2 YNNKEL (reference sequence). This CDR3 contains 15 residues. V was cut by 2 bases and J by 6 bases, with 13 bases left in between.

This clone was seen only once. The V gene is TRBV27, the J gene TRBJ1-5; 7 nucleotides line up with TRBD1. This CDR3 is 15 amino acids long. From germline, CDR1 is MNHEY and CDR2 SMNVEV (reference sequence). Trimming removed 0 bases from V and 6 bases from J; junction bases left unmatched: 5. The CDR3 sequence is CASSLSRQGSQPQHF. DNA for the CDR3: TGTGCCAGCAGTTTATCTCGACAGGGTAGTCAGCCCCAGCATTTT.

This clone was picked up a small number of times. The chain has TRBV14 and TRBJ1-3; D possibly corresponds to TRBD1 (6 bases). The CDR3 is 16 residues long. V was pared by 2 bases and J by 5 bases, with 16 bases between. Germline CDR1 SGHDN, CDR2 FVKESK. The chain's CDR3 is CASSQLRTVGRNTIYF. The DNA of the CDR3 is TGTGCCAGCAGCCAACTACGGACAGTGGGCCGAAACACCATATATTTT. Combining the CDR3 with reference TRBV14 and TRBJ1-3 gives the whole variable domain EAGVTQFPSHSVIEKGQTVTLRCDPISGHDNLYWYRRVMGKEIKFLLHFVKESKQDESGMPNNRFLAERTGGTYSTLKVQPAELEDSGVYFCASSQLRTVGRNTIYFGEGSWLTVV.

J is TRBJ1-5 and V is TRBV7-2; D might be TRBD1 (6 bases). The CDR3 loop spans 16 amino acids. From germline, CDR1 is SGHTA and CDR2 FQGNSA. With 2 bases removed from V and 4 bases from J, the gap between germline ends came to 15 bases. The CDR3 here is CASSLMGRRGNQPQHF. Written as DNA, the CDR3 is TGTGCCAGCAGCTTAATGGGCAGGAGGGGGAATCAGCCCCAGCATTTT.

The chain links TRBV19 to TRBJ1-5; tentative D call: TRBD1 (5 bases). The germline V gene encodes CDR1 LNHDA and CDR2 SQIVND (reference sequence). Trimming left V 0 bases short and J 8 bases short, with 8 bases between. The CDR3 contains 13 residues. The CDR3 nucleotides are TGTGCCAGTAGTATAGACAGGGCTGAGCCCCAGCATTTT. This translates into CASSIDRAEPQHF.

The chain joins TRBV10-3 to TRBJ2-3, with 8 bases lining up with TRBD1. Germline V CDR1 and CDR2: ENHRY, SYGVKD. The CDR3 runs 18 residues. J was trimmed by 4 bases and V by 0 bases; bases with no gene match: 12. CDR3 DNA sequence: TGTGCCATCAGTGAGTCGGGGGCCCGGGACAGGAGGGCAGATACGCAGTATTTT. This codes for CAISESGARDRRADTQYF.

The rearrangement links TRBV30 to TRBJ1-2; tentatively, D is TRBD1 (6 bases). With 0 bases removed from V and 4 bases from J, the gap between germline ends came to 12 bases. The CDR3 length is 14 residues. CDR1 is GTSNPN and CDR2 is SVGIG in the germline V gene (reference sequence). CDR3: CAWSVGGASYGYTF. DNA of the CDR3: TGTGCCTGGAGTGTCGGGGGGGCTAGCTATGGCTACACCTTC.

CDR3 DNA: TGTGCCAGCAGCTTAGCCCCGCGGGGGGGATTCAATGAGCAGTTCTTC. It translates to CASSLAPRGGFNEQFF. This sequence joins TRBV7-2 and TRBJ2-1; 9 bases map to TRBD2. In germline, CDR1 is SGHTA, CDR2 FQGNSA. The CDR3 is 16 residues long. After removal of 0 bases from V and 6 bases from J, the junction contained 6 bases not matched to a gene.

The rearrangement links TRBV12-3 or TRBV12-4 to TRBJ2-7; D is uncertain. V dropped 6 bases and J dropped 3 bases, with 12 bases sitting between them. The CDR3 consists of 13 residues. As DNA, the CDR3 is TGTGCCAGCAGAATCGAGGAAGTCTACGAGCAGTACTTC. As protein: CASRIEEVYEQYF.

The rearrangement uses TRBV4-1 and TRBJ2-3, with TRBD2 identical over 12 bases. CDR3 length: 18 residues. V shed 0 bases, J shed 2 bases, and the junction held 6 bases outside the gene matches. The V gene's germline CDR1 is MGHRA and CDR2 YSYEKL. CDR3 loop: CASSQDRLAGGITDTQYF. In nucleotides, the CDR3 is TGCGCCAGCAGCCAAGATCGCCTAGCGGGGGGGATCACAGATACGCAGTATTTT.

The rearrangement joins TRBV24-1 to TRBJ2-2, with D maybe TRBD1 (6 bases). Germline V gene lookup returns CDR1 KGHDR and CDR2 SFDVKD. The CDR3 covers 13 residues. Trimming removed 4 bases from V and 7 bases from J, with 9 bases in between. CDR3: CATSDYRVGELFF. CDR3 coding DNA: TGTGCCACCAGTGACTACAGGGTCGGGGAGCTGTTTTTT.